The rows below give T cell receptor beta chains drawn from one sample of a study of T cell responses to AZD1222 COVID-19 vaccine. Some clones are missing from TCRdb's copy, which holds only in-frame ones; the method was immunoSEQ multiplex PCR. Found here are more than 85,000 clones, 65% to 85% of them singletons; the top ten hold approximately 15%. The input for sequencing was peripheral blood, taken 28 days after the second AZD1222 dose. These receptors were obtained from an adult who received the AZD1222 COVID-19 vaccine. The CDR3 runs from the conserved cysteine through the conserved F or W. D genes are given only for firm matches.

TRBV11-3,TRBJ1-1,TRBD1,TGTGCCAGCAGCCGACAGGGTACGATGAACACTGAAGCTTTCTTT,CASSRQGTMNTEAFF
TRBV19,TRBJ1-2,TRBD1,TGTGCCAGTAGTCCTGACAGGGCATACTATGGCTACACCTTC,CASSPDRAYYGYTF
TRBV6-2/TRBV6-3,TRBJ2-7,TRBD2,TGTGCCAGCAGTACTGGTAGCGGGAGCTACGAGCAGTACTTC,CASSTGSGSYEQYF
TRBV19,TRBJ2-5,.,TGTGCCAGTAGTATAGATACAGGGAGGGAGACCCAGTACTTC,CASSIDTGRETQYF
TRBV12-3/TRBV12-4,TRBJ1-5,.,TGTGCCAGCAGACGGGACAACAATCAGCCCCAGCATTTT,CASRRDNNQPQHF
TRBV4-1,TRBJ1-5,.,TGCGCCAGCAGCCTAAGAGAGGGGAATCAGCCCCAGCATTTT,CASSLREGNQPQHF
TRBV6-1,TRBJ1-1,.,TGTGCCAGCAGTGAAGCCCCGGGTAGTGGCACTGAAGCTTTCTTT,CASSEAPGSGTEAFF
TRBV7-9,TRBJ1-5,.,TGTGCCAGCAGCCAGGACAGAAATCAGCCCCAGCATTTT,CASSQDRNQPQHF
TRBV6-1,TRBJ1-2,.,TGTGCCAGCAGTGAAGCGCGCGTCAACGCGCAGGATTGGGGCTACACCTTC,CASSEARVNAQDWGYTF
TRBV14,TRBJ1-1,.,TGTGCCAGCAGCCAAACTGGACAGATGAACACTGAAGCTTTCTTT,CASSQTGQMNTEAFF
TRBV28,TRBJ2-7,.,TGTGCCAGCAGCGGTCCGGGTGGACGCAGCTACGAGCAGTACTTC,CASSGPGGRSYEQYF
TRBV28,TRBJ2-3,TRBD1,TGTGCCAGCAGTTTTTCGGGACAGGGGGTTGATACGCAGTATTTT,CASSFSGQGVDTQYF